This T cell receptor beta chain was recovered during a study of T cell responses to AZD1222 COVID-19 vaccine. As for this clone: No antigen is known for it.

TCRdb's table, derived via immunoSEQ multiplex PCR, lists solely in-frame clones and lacks some. The data contain roughly 130,000 clones, approximately 88% of them singletons. The study's findings and limits: Clonal diversity may have been underestimated in mostly white British donors. Scientists sampled the repertoires only once the peak T cell response had passed. Spike was spanned by vaccine-associated CD4 TCRs, which were dominant at 160-218 and 743-854. Following two doses of AZD1222, Spike-specific TCR breadth and depth rose.

Germline CDR1 is SGHTS and CDR2 is YDEGEE. V lost 7 bases to trimming and J lost 8 bases; unmatched junction nucleotides: 9. This CDR3 is 15 amino acids long. This receptor was taken from an adult in good health. The V gene is TRBV5-8, the J gene TRBJ2-4; TRBD2 matches 13 bases. The specimen comprised peripheral blood, sampled on day 0 of AZD1222 vaccination. The CDR3 region has the DNA TGTGCCAGCGGACTAGCGGGAGCCTTGGGTGACATTCAGTACTTC. Its protein is CASGLAGALGDIQYF.